The 5 T cell receptor beta chains given below trace back to one sample, sequenced in a study of blood T cell repertoires in COVID-19. Clones were sequenced by immunoSEQ multiplex PCR, and TCRdb holds only the in-frame ones, with some missing. The sample gives 200,000 to 250,000 clones, 82% of which show up once; approximately 8.4% is in the top ten. The sample comprised peripheral blood. Every receptor here comes from a woman older than 75 with COVID-19, enrolled during active disease.

V and J are TRBV18 and TRBJ1-1; tentative D call: TRBD1 (6 bases). The CDR3 extends over 16 amino acids. V was clipped by 3 bases and J by 0 bases, with 14 bases between them. Germline V gene sequence: CDR1 KGHSH, CDR2 LQKENI. Here the CDR3 DNA reads TGTGCCAGCTCACCTGGACAGAGTTTCATGAACACTGAAGCTTTCTTT. Translated, it gives CASSPGQSFMNTEAFF.

The chain employs TRBV19 and TRBJ1-5, with TRBD1 matching 8 bases. The CDR3 extends over 15 amino acids. The ends lost 6 bases at V and 1 base at J; junction bases unmatched: 5. Germline CDR1 is LNHDA and CDR2 is SQIVND (reference sequence). The CDR3 bases are TGTGCCAGTAGCAGCGACAGGGGAAGCAATCAGCCCCAGCATTTT. Residues: CASSSDRGSNQPQHF.

The chain is built from TRBV10-1 and TRBJ1-1; D is undetermined. The germline CDR1 and CDR2 sequences are WNHNN and SYGVQD (reference sequence). This CDR3 comprises 15 residues. Trimming cost V 0 bases and J 6 bases, with 14 bases left between them. The CDR3 DNA follows: TGCGCCAGCAGTGAGTCTTCTAAAGACAACGCTGAAGCTTTCTTT. Protein sequence: CASSESSKDNAEAFF.

The rearrangement uses TRBV18 and TRBJ2-3, with D maybe TRBD2 (5 bases). Between the trimmed V and J ends, which lost 1 base and 3 bases, there was a span of 11 bases. The CDR3 extends over 15 amino acids. Germline CDR1 is KGHSH and CDR2 is LQKENI. Here the CDR3 reads CASSPREKGTDTQYF. DNA of the CDR3: TGTGCCAGCTCACCACGGGAGAAGGGAACAGATACGCAGTATTTT.

This chain joins TRBV5-1 and TRBJ1-4, with TRBD1 identical over 8 bases. The germline CDR1 and CDR2 sequences are SGHRS and YFSETQ. CDR3 length equals 17 residues. Losses at the gene ends were 1 base for V and 8 bases for J; bases not matched to a gene: 13. The CDR3: CASSLTPTGGEREKLFF. CDR3 DNA sequence: TGCGCCAGCAGCTTGACCCCCACAGGGGGGGAGCGGGAAAAACTGTTTTTT.